The rows below give T cell receptor beta chains drawn from one sample of a study of PD-1 blockade in classical Hodgkin lymphoma. Generated by immunoSEQ multiplex PCR, the TCRdb table keeps only in-frame clones and is missing some. The repertoire holds about 60,000 clones, with roughly 90% as singletons. Sequenced here: peripheral blood mononuclear cells (PBMCs), sampled at baseline. Receptor source: a human donor with classical Hodgkin lymphoma. Each CDR3 is given with its conserved first and last residue. The D gene is left open where the match is weak. Clone size is not always given. Where it is, it says once, few, many or a class for expanded clones.

j_call: TRBJ2-2
v_call: TRBV18
cdr3_length: 16
clone_size: -
d_call: -
cdr3_nt: TGTGCCAGCTCAAACCTACAGTTAGCAAACACCGGGGAGCTGTTTTTT
cdr3_aa: CASSNLQLANTGELFF

j_call: TRBJ2-3
v_call: TRBV19
cdr3_length: 15
clone_size: -
d_call: -
cdr3_nt: TGTGCCAGTAGTATCGGGACCACCAGCACAGATACGCAGTATTTT
cdr3_aa: CASSIGTTSTDTQYF

j_call: TRBJ2-5
v_call: TRBV7-2
cdr3_length: 14
clone_size: -
d_call: TRBD2
cdr3_nt: TGTGCCAGCAGCTTATGGGAGGGCCAAGAGACCCAGTACTTC
cdr3_aa: CASSLWEGQETQYF

j_call: TRBJ2-7
v_call: TRBV29-1
cdr3_length: 16
clone_size: -
d_call: TRBD2
cdr3_nt: TGCAGCGCGGGGAGGGTAGCGGGGACCAACTCCTACGAGCAGTACTTC
cdr3_aa: CSAGRVAGTNSYEQYF

j_call: TRBJ2-3
v_call: TRBV27
cdr3_length: 15
clone_size: -
d_call: -
cdr3_nt: TGTGCCAGCAGTTCCCCCGTATCGGGCACAGATACGCAGTATTTT
cdr3_aa: CASSSPVSGTDTQYF

j_call: TRBJ2-3
v_call: TRBV10-1
cdr3_length: 20
clone_size: few
d_call: TRBD2
cdr3_nt: TGCGCCAGCAGTGAGCTGCCAAGCGGGACTAGCGGGAGTCGTTTAGATACGCAGTATTTT
cdr3_aa: CASSELPSGTSGSRLDTQYF

j_call: TRBJ2-5
v_call: TRBV7-9
cdr3_length: 16
clone_size: once
d_call: -
cdr3_nt: TGTGCCAGCAGCTACGTTCACTTTGGACAGTCAGAGACCCAGTACTTC
cdr3_aa: CASSYVHFGQSETQYF

j_call: TRBJ2-7
v_call: TRBV6-6
cdr3_length: 13
clone_size: -
d_call: -
cdr3_nt: TGTGCCAGCAGTTACCTCCGGTCCTCCGAGCAGTACTTC
cdr3_aa: CASSYLRSSEQYF

j_call: TRBJ1-5
v_call: TRBV5-1
cdr3_length: 14
clone_size: once
d_call: -
cdr3_nt: TGCGCCAGCAGCTTGGAGGGGGGCGATCAGCCCCAGCATTTT
cdr3_aa: CASSLEGGDQPQHF

j_call: TRBJ2-5
v_call: TRBV19
cdr3_length: 15
clone_size: -
d_call: -
cdr3_nt: TGTGCCAGTAGTATTCGAACCGGGATCCAAGAGACCCAGTACTTC
cdr3_aa: CASSIRTGIQETQYF

j_call: TRBJ2-5
v_call: TRBV29-1
cdr3_length: 11
clone_size: -
d_call: -
cdr3_nt: TGCAGCGCCTCGGGGGAAGAGACCCAGTACTTC
cdr3_aa: CSASGEETQYF

j_call: TRBJ2-7
v_call: TRBV6-1
cdr3_length: 11
clone_size: -
d_call: -
cdr3_nt: TGTGCCAGCAGTGGCATCTACGAGCAGTACTTC
cdr3_aa: CASSGIYEQYF

j_call: TRBJ2-2
v_call: TRBV7-6
cdr3_length: 16
clone_size: -
d_call: TRBD1
cdr3_nt: TGTGCCAGCAGCTTCTGGACAGGGGCGAACACCGGGGAGCTGTTTTTT
cdr3_aa: CASSFWTGANTGELFF

j_call: TRBJ2-2
v_call: TRBV19
cdr3_length: 12
clone_size: -
d_call: -
cdr3_nt: TGTGCCAGTACTCGGGGGACCGGGGAGCTGTTTTTT
cdr3_aa: CASTRGTGELFF

j_call: TRBJ2-7
v_call: TRBV30
cdr3_length: 12
clone_size: -
d_call: -
cdr3_nt: TGTGCCTGGAAAGGGGTGAACTACGAGCAGTACTTC
cdr3_aa: CAWKGVNYEQYF

j_call: TRBJ1-4
v_call: TRBV6-5
cdr3_length: 15
clone_size: -
d_call: TRBD1
cdr3_nt: TGTGCCAGCAGTTACTCTCTGGCAGGGGGCGAAAAACTGTTTTTT
cdr3_aa: CASSYSLAGGEKLFF

j_call: TRBJ2-2
v_call: TRBV7-8
cdr3_length: 14
clone_size: -
d_call: -
cdr3_nt: TGTGCCAGCAGCCACACTAGTTCTTACGGGGAGCTGTTTTTT
cdr3_aa: CASSHTSSYGELFF

j_call: TRBJ1-4
v_call: TRBV10-3
cdr3_length: 14
clone_size: -
d_call: TRBD1
cdr3_nt: TGTGCCATCAGTCAGGGGGGAGCTGAGGAAAAACTGTTTTTT
cdr3_aa: CAISQGGAEEKLFF

j_call: TRBJ2-3
v_call: TRBV4-1
cdr3_length: 17
clone_size: -
d_call: -
cdr3_nt: TGCGCCAGCAGCCAAGATAGTAGGGGCCGGTATGGAGATACGCAGTATTTT
cdr3_aa: CASSQDSRGRYGDTQYF

j_call: TRBJ2-1
v_call: TRBV13
cdr3_length: 14
clone_size: -
d_call: -
cdr3_nt: TGTGCCAGCAGCTTAGTAGGGCTAGCACATGAGCAGTTCTTC
cdr3_aa: CASSLVGLAHEQFF

j_call: TRBJ2-7
v_call: TRBV2
cdr3_length: 11
clone_size: -
d_call: -
cdr3_nt: TGTGCCAGCAGTGACATGCGAGAGCAGTACTTC
cdr3_aa: CASSDMREQYF

j_call: TRBJ1-1
v_call: TRBV29-1
cdr3_length: 14
clone_size: once
d_call: -
cdr3_nt: TGCAGCGTTAGGACCGGAAACCAGATCACTGAAGCTTTCTTT
cdr3_aa: CSVRTGNQITEAFF

j_call: TRBJ2-7
v_call: TRBV6-1
cdr3_length: 18
clone_size: -
d_call: TRBD2
cdr3_nt: TGTGCCAGCAGTGAATTGGATAGCGGGAGGTGGGGCTCCTACGAGCAGTACTTC
cdr3_aa: CASSELDSGRWGSYEQYF

j_call: TRBJ1-1
v_call: TRBV7-9
cdr3_length: 15
clone_size: -
d_call: TRBD1
cdr3_nt: TGTGCCAGCAGCTCTTGGGGGACAGCGAACACTGAAGCTTTCTTT
cdr3_aa: CASSSWGTANTEAFF

j_call: TRBJ2-2
v_call: TRBV29-1
cdr3_length: 13
clone_size: -
d_call: -
cdr3_nt: TGCAGCGCGGATACAGGAAACACCGGGGAGCTGTTTTTT
cdr3_aa: CSADTGNTGELFF

j_call: TRBJ1-5
v_call: TRBV27
cdr3_length: 17
clone_size: -
d_call: TRBD1
cdr3_nt: TGTGCCAGCAGTTTCCGGTGGACAGGGGGCAACAATCAGCCCCAGCATTTT
cdr3_aa: CASSFRWTGGNNQPQHF

j_call: TRBJ1-5
v_call: TRBV30
cdr3_length: 13
clone_size: once
d_call: -
cdr3_nt: TGTGCCTGGAGTGTGACAGCGGATCAGCCCCAGCATTTT
cdr3_aa: CAWSVTADQPQHF

j_call: TRBJ1-6
v_call: TRBV19
cdr3_length: 12
clone_size: -
d_call: -
cdr3_nt: TGTGCCAGTAGTATGGGGAATTCACCCCTCCACTTT
cdr3_aa: CASSMGNSPLHF

j_call: TRBJ1-1
v_call: TRBV19
cdr3_length: 14
clone_size: -
d_call: -
cdr3_nt: TGTGCCAGTAGTGAGACAGGTCGGGGCACTGAAGCTTTCTTT
cdr3_aa: CASSETGRGTEAFF

j_call: TRBJ2-1
v_call: TRBV19
cdr3_length: 15
clone_size: -
d_call: -
cdr3_nt: TGTGCCAGTAGTATTTATTTCGGGCAGTCTAATGAGCAGTTCTTC
cdr3_aa: CASSIYFGQSNEQFF